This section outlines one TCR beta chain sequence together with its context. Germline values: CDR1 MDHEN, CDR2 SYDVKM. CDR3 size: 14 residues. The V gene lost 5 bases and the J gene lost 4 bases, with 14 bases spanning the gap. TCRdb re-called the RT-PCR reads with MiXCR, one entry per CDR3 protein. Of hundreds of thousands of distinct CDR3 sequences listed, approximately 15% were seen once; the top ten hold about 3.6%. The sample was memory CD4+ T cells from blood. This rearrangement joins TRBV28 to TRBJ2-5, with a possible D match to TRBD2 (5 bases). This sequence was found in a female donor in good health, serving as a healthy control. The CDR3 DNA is TGTGCCAGCAGTCCCCAGACTAACGGAGAGACCCAGTACTTC. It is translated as CASSPQTNGETQYF.